This entry features one T cell receptor beta chain sequence. This clone's antigen is unknown. No quality values exist for individual bases; no much larger clone is one base distant. Using the deep immunoSEQ assay, TCR CDR3 regions were amplified from genomic DNA by multiplex PCR. Extracted genomic DNA from each cell subset was distributed evenly across all wells of several immunoSEQ 96-well plates, and each plate was treated as a replicate. For sorted subsets, approximately 200 ng of genomic DNA, equivalent to 30,000 or so T cell genomes, went into each replicate PCR. Purified libraries were measured with a Qubit 3.0 fluorometer, size-checked on a Bioanalyzer 2100, and measured again with the KAPA Library Quantification kit. Every immunoSEQ 96-well plate was sequenced on a dedicated single-read 150-cycle Illumina NextSeq 550 flow cell. The authors' analysis ran thus. Because only junctional sequences without quality scores were contained in the immunoSEQ output, filtering matching that applied to full-length reads could not be performed. Sequences were annotated with PyIR, a Python wrapper for IgBLAST v1.9, and V/J genes and CDR3 were assigned using IMGT germline references. Reads were removed for weak V/J assignments (E-value above 1e-6), missing CDR3, stop codons, out-of-frame junctions, or ambiguous translated residues. A V3J clonotype was defined by an identical inferred V gene, J gene, and CDR3 amino acid sequence. Percentage overlap between repertoires was calculated by dividing the number of shared unique clonotypes by the size of the smaller repertoire. Richness of each repertoire was evaluated using RTK rarefaction, the Chao1 estimator, and Recon v2.1 estimates of unobserved clonotypes. Generation probabilities were computed with OLGA for all TCRbeta clonotypes obtained by the gDNA method from a few donors. Not all clones reach the TCRdb copy of this immuneACCESS table, which keeps in-frame sequences only. Checked studies attribute under half of the gap to unresolved V genes and leave the rest unexplained. The V and J calls and clone size are taken from that table; D and trimming were inferred from the DNA. For this sample there are approximately 1,500,000 clones; 95% to 99% appear just once. About 0.42% of the sample is held by the ten biggest clonotypes.

The data were taken from a study of shared clonotypes between healthy human individuals (TCRdb year 2020). Broadly, across the study: The cohort included three men and two women between 18 and 49 years of age. For each donor, three plates each were used for CD4 naive and CD4 memory, two plates were used for CD8 naive, and one plate was used for CD8 memory. To estimate repertoire size and how much clonotype sharing occurs between individuals, the study deeply sequenced the blood TCR repertoires of five healthy adults. To increase sequencing depth and limit assay-specific biases, TCR repertoire library preparation and sequencing were carried out by different laboratories using diverse techniques. Between about 0.94 and 8.9 billion PBMCs per donor were obtained by leukapheresis.

V ends up 6 bases short and J 7 bases short, with an unmatched junction base count of 10. Measured from the cysteine to the phenylalanine, the CDR3 is 15 residues long. Left in the record is the CDR3 DNA by itself, 45 bases read in frame from the first base. CDR1 and CDR2 (ENHRY, SYGVKD) derive from the germline V gene. Broader findings and caveats from the paper: Pairwise subsampling led to the expectation that sequencing depth would affect the degree of clonotype sharing among donors. When several donors were compared, the shared fraction of clonotypes was around 5.1% for naive CD4, 3% to 4% for naive CD8, roughly 2.3% for memory CD4, and less than 0.45% for memory CD8. Even with the large sequencing depth, rarefaction of the sorted-subset datasets indicated that sequencing was incomplete. The small number of donors limited the genetic and exposure-history diversity represented. Only blood was sampled, and tissue TCR repertoires likely differ from those in blood. Larger estimated clonotype richness was generally found for naive subsets than for memory subsets. Higher generation probabilities were observed for clonotypes shared by all four sorted-subset donors than for non-shared clonotypes.

The donors were healthy, HIV-negative adults who had no recently reported acute infections or vaccinations. All donors were Caucasian adults living in Nashville, Tennessee, USA. CD4+ T cells were enriched by magnetic negative selection, after which naive cells were positively selected on CD45RA and the negative fraction was taken as the memory subset. Blood was collected by leukapheresis, and PBMCs were isolated by Ficoll-Histopaque density gradient centrifugation and then cryopreserved in liquid nitrogen vapor phase. Purity and quantity of every magnetically sorted T cell population were checked by analytical flow cytometry. From each sorted fraction, genomic DNA was isolated and quantified by UV absorbance on a Nanodrop 2000c.

Source material: naive CD4+ T cells sorted from blood. The cell subset or site label here, explained by the study, means: CD45RA+ positively selected. The TCR sequence derives from a man aged 25 to 45 in good health. The V and J genes are TRBV10-3 and TRBJ2-3; 10 middle bases align to TRBD1. The CDR3 region: CAISAPTGGANTQYF. The sequenced DNA: TGTGCCATCAGCGCCCCGACAGGGGGCGCAAATACGCAGTATTTT.